This TCR beta chain was obtained from a study of blood T cell repertoires in COVID-19. Germline assignment: CDR1 MNHNY and CDR2 SVGAGI (reference sequence). V was cut by 0 bases and J by 10 bases, with 10 bases left in between. The CDR3 consists of 13 residues. This clone was counted a few times. Profiling relied on immunoSEQ multiplex PCR, and the TCRdb table lists in-frame clones only, not all of them. The data show 90,000 to 150,000 clones, with more than 80% seen just once and under 35% held by the top ten. The V and J genes are TRBV6-6 and TRBJ2-1, with D maybe TRBD2 (6 bases). This clonotype was sampled from a man between 70 and 80 years old with active or convalescent COVID-19. The sequenced material came from peripheral blood. This CDR3 is CASSYSELAEQFF. The DNA of the CDR3 is TGTGCCAGCAGTTACTCAGAGCTAGCGGAGCAGTTCTTC.